A single sample is the source of the 13 T cell receptor beta chains below, sequenced in a study of T-cell memory formation after mild COVID-19. TCRdb reprocessed the 5' RACE reads via MiXCR and lists one record per CDR3 protein. The sample has approximately 210,000 distinct CDR3 sequences; around 19% are singletons. Sequenced input: PBMCs or a T cell subset sorted from them (not recorded which). The receptors originated from an adult woman who had mild COVID-19 (a few samples of this study predate the infection). Cell type and time point are not known.

The chain combines TRBV7-2 with TRBJ2-1; 8 nucleotides align to TRBD2. Germline loops: CDR1 SGHTA, CDR2 FQGNSA. The V and J ends lost 2 bases and 7 bases, in that order; junction bases with no gene match: 4. The CDR3 totals 14 residues. The CDR3 loop reads CASSLLLAVNEQFF. The CDR3 nucleotides read TGTGCCAGCAGCTTACTACTAGCGGTTAATGAGCAGTTCTTC. Based on the CDR3 plus reference TRBV7-2 and TRBJ2-1, the full variable domain is GAGVSQSPSNKVTEKGKDVELRCDPISGHTALYWYRQSLGQGLEFLIYFQGNSAPDKSGLPSDRFSAERTGGSVSTLTIQRTQQEDSAVYLCASSLLLAVNEQFFGPGTRLTVL.

The chain recombines TRBV12-3 or TRBV12-4 with TRBJ1-1, with TRBD1 identical over 8 bases. The CDR3 extends over 14 amino acids. Unmatched junction bases numbered 3, after V lost 5 bases and J lost 1 base. CDR3 sequence reads: CASSRQGQNTEAFF. Here the CDR3 DNA reads TGTGCCAGCAGTAGACAGGGGCAGAACACTGAAGCTTTCTTT.

Here the CDR3 reads CASRASGGETYGYTF. The CDR3 DNA sequence: TGTGCCAGCAGAGCCTCTGGGGGGGAGACCTATGGCTACACCTTC. V and J are TRBV6-2 or TRBV6-3 and TRBJ1-2; weak D call: TRBD1 (5 bases). Germline V CDR1 and CDR2: MNHEY, SVGEGT. This CDR3 spans 15 amino acids. Trimming took 6 bases from V and 4 from J, leaving 18 bases between them.

This clonotype has a handful of counts. This chain uses TRBV7-9 with TRBJ1-3; TRBD1 aligns across 8 bases. V lost 5 bases and J lost 4; bases outside the gene matches: 10. Germline V gene lookup returns CDR1 SEHNR and CDR2 FQNEAQ (reference sequence). The CDR3 totals 16 residues. The CDR3 DNA sequence: TGTGCCAGCAGCCTTCGACAGGGGCTCTCGGGAAACACCATATATTTT. Its protein is CASSLRQGLSGNTIYF.

This clonotype showed up just a few times. This chain joins TRBV3-1 and TRBJ1-2; 7 bases line up with TRBD1. This CDR3 has 13 residues. Germline V gene data show CDR1 as LGHDT and CDR2 as YNNKEL (reference sequence). V dropped 4 bases and J dropped 6; count of bases not matched to a gene: 5. The CDR3 DNA reads as TGTGCCAGCAGCCCCGGGACAGAAAATGGCTACACCTTC. Its translation is CASSPGTENGYTF. The complete variable domain, with remaining parts taken from reference TRBV3-1 and TRBJ1-2, reads DTAVSQTPKYLVTQMGNDKSIKCEQNLGHDTMYWYKQDSKKFLKIMFSYNNKELIINETVPNRFSPKSPDKAHLNLHINSLELGDSAVYFCASSPGTENGYTFGSGTRLTVV.

V is TRBV29-1 and J is TRBJ2-7; possibly TRBD1 or TRBD2 for D (5 bases each). Germline CDR1 SQVTM, CDR2 ANQGSEA. The CDR3 spans 12 residues. Trimming stripped 1 base from V and 6 bases from J, with 10 bases between. In DNA, the CDR3 is TGCAGCGTTGAAGGGGGGTTGAGCGAGCAGTACTTC. Protein: CSVEGGLSEQYF.

The chain combines TRBV9 with TRBJ2-7; weak D call: TRBD2 (6 bases). The CDR3 extends over 15 amino acids. Germline CDR1 SGDLS, CDR2 YYNGEE. V lost 0 bases and J lost 2, with 12 bases in between. The CDR3 DNA sequence: TGTGCCAGCAGCGTAGCAGGGACTGCAGCCTACGAGCAGTACTTC. Translated: CASSVAGTAAYEQYF. The variable domain in full, with the rest retrieved from reference TRBV9 and TRBJ2-7, is DSGVTQTPKHLITATGQRVTLRCSPRSGDLSVYWYQQSLDQGLQFLIQYYNGEERAKGNILERFSAQQFPDLHSELNLSSLELGDSALYFCASSVAGTAAYEQYFGPGTRLTVT.

This clonotype was seen a handful of times. The chain couples TRBV3-1 to TRBJ2-3, with 13 nucleotides matching TRBD2. The CDR3 runs to 16 residues. Germline-derived CDR1 and CDR2 are LGHDT and YNNKEL (reference sequence). After removal of 4 bases from V and 5 bases from J, the junction contained 6 bases not matched to a gene. The CDR3 DNA reads TGTGCCAGCAGCCCGCGACTAGCGGGGGGTAGAGATACGCAGTATTTT. Protein: CASSPRLAGGRDTQYF.

This clonotype appeared a few times. This chain connects TRBV7-9 to TRBJ1-6, with no clear D. CDR1 and CDR2 (germline): SEHNR, FQNEAQ (reference sequence). Trimming took off 5 bases at V and 5 bases at J, with 4 bases between the two ends. This CDR3 is 12 amino acids long. This chain's CDR3 is CASSADNSPLHF. For the CDR3, the DNA is TGTGCCAGCAGCGCCGATAATTCACCCCTCCACTTT.

This clonotype was detected only a few times. The chain carries TRBV19 and TRBJ1-1; D is unclear. The germline CDR1 and CDR2 sequences are LNHDA and SQIVND (reference sequence). This CDR3 has 13 amino acids. Trimming cost V 6 bases and J 1 base, with 9 bases left between them. The CDR3 bases are TGTGCCAGTAGAACCGCAGGGAACACTGAAGCTTTCTTT. This gives the protein CASRTAGNTEAFF.

This clonotype was counted at least ten times. The rearrangement joins TRBV20-1 to TRBJ2-6, with D unclear. This CDR3 region has 15 residues. V was trimmed by 0 bases and J by 2 bases, leaving 8 bases between them. Germline lookup yields CDR1 DFQATT and CDR2 SNEGSKA (reference sequence). The CDR3 nucleotides read TGCAGTGCTAGAGAAGGCGGAGCTGGGGCCAACGTCCTGACTTTC. Translating gives CSAREGGAGANVLTF.

The rearrangement links TRBV12-3 or TRBV12-4 to TRBJ1-5; no clear D gene. The CDR3 has 13 amino acids. Trimming cost V 2 bases and J 7 bases, with 9 bases left between them. DNA for the CDR3: TGTGCCAGCAGTTTAATGGTAGGACAGCCCCAGCATTTT. Translating gives CASSLMVGQPQHF.

This clonotype was detected only a few times. V usage is TRBV4-1 and J usage is TRBJ1-5; D remains unclear. CDR3 length: 16 amino acids. Germline values: CDR1 MGHRA, CDR2 YSYEKL. Deletions cut 2 bases from V and 0 bases from J, with 11 bases between. The CDR3 DNA reads TGCGCCAGCAGCCAATCCGAGAGATATAGCAATCAGCCCCAGCATTTT. Its protein product is CASSQSERYSNQPQHF.